One sample yielded the 24 T cell receptor beta chains listed below, sequenced in a study of blood T cell repertoires in COVID-19. Measured with immunoSEQ multiplex PCR; TCRdb has only the in-frame clones, and not every one. The sample yields more than 11,000 clones, roughly 83% seen once. Sequencing was done on a sample of peripheral blood. The receptors were sampled from a man aged 35-49 years with active or convalescent COVID-19.

J is TRBJ1-4 and V is TRBV14; a possible D gene is TRBD1 (5 bases). V dropped 0 bases and J dropped 10 bases, with 6 bases sitting between them. Germline assignment: CDR1 SGHDN and CDR2 FVKESK. The CDR3 is 12 residues long. The CDR3 here is CASSQDQGKLFF. DNA of the CDR3: TGTGCCAGCAGCCAAGATCAGGGAAAACTGTTTTTT.

This clone was detected a few times. The V and J genes are TRBV6-5 and TRBJ1-1; 8 nucleotides match TRBD1. This CDR3 has 14 residues. The trim removed 2 bases at V and 4 bases at J, leaving 3 bases unmatched. Germline lookup yields CDR1 MNHEY and CDR2 SVGAGI. The CDR3 nucleotides read TGTGCCAGCAGTTACGACAGGGGCGTCACTGAAGCTTTCTTT. Amino acids: CASSYDRGVTEAFF.

This chain joins TRBV5-1 and TRBJ2-5; 8 bases align to TRBD1. The V gene end was trimmed by 2 bases and the J gene end by 8 bases; junction bases not matched to a gene: 8. CDR1 SGHRS and CDR2 YFSETQ come from the germline V gene. This CDR3 has 14 amino acids. The CDR3 DNA sequence: TGCGCCAGCAGCTTTACCCTAGGACAGGGAACCCAGTACTTC. Translated, it gives CASSFTLGQGTQYF.

The chain is built from TRBV11-3 and TRBJ1-4; D is unresolved. Trimming left V 0 bases short and J 5 bases short, with 10 bases between. CDR1 and CDR2 from the germline V gene are SGHNT and YENEEA. This CDR3 has 15 amino acids. CDR3 nucleotide sequence: TGTGCCAGCAGCTTAGAGCTTACGGGAAATGAAAAACTGTTTTTT. Translation: CASSLELTGNEKLFF.

The chain is built from TRBV11-2 and TRBJ2-1, with TRBD2 identical over 8 bases. The ends lost 5 bases at V and 7 bases at J; junction bases unmatched: 13. The germline gives CDR1 SGHAT, CDR2 FQNNGV. This CDR3 region has 16 residues. The CDR3 is CASSDTRLASSNEQFF. The CDR3 DNA reads TGTGCCAGCAGCGACACCCGACTAGCGAGTAGTAATGAGCAGTTCTTC. The full variable domain, with the rest looked up from reference TRBV11-2 and TRBJ2-1, is EAGVAQSPRYKIIEKRQSVAFWCNPISGHATLYWYQQILGQGPKLLIQFQNNGVVDDSQLPKDRFSAERLKGVDSTLKIQPAKLEDSAVYLCASSDTRLASSNEQFFGPGTRLTVL.

This sequence joins TRBV7-6 and TRBJ2-1; the D gene is possibly TRBD1 (5 bases). Germline assignment: CDR1 SGHVS and CDR2 FNYEAQ. The CDR3 has 17 residues. Trimming took 0 bases from V and 0 from J, leaving 12 bases between them. CDR3 sequence reads: CASSLAGAYSSYNEQFF. Here the CDR3 DNA reads TGTGCCAGCAGCTTAGCAGGGGCCTATAGCTCCTACAATGAGCAGTTCTTC.

This clone showed up just a few times. The chain is built from TRBV4-1 and TRBJ1-5, with 10 bases matching TRBD1. The CDR3 totals 16 residues. Trimming at V came to 2 bases and at J to 5 bases, leaving 6 bases not matched to a gene. Germline values: CDR1 MGHRA, CDR2 YSYEKL. The CDR3 nucleotides are TGCGCCAGCAGCCAAAGACAGGGGGCGCGGGATCAGCCCCAGCATTTT. It codes for CASSQRQGARDQPQHF.

V is TRBV5-4 and J is TRBJ2-7; 7 bases fit TRBD2. The CDR3 has 16 residues. The ends lost 4 bases at V and 2 bases at J; junction bases unmatched: 12. Germline CDR1 reads SGHNT; CDR2 reads YYREEE (reference sequence). CDR3 sequence: CASSPSGGGGPYEQYF. DNA for the CDR3: TGTGCCAGCAGCCCCTCTGGCGGGGGAGGGCCCTACGAGCAGTACTTC.

V and J are TRBV7-9 and TRBJ2-3, with 7 bases fitting TRBD2. The CDR3 runs to 17 residues. Germline values: CDR1 SEHNR, CDR2 FQNEAQ (reference sequence). V trimming: 6 bases; J trimming: 2 bases; junction bases outside the gene matches: 14. This chain's CDR3 is CASSPERTGGNTDTQYF. The CDR3 DNA reads as TGTGCCAGCAGTCCAGAAAGAACCGGGGGGAACACAGATACGCAGTATTTT.

The chain combines TRBV24-1 with TRBJ2-2; 11 nucleotides agree with TRBD1. V lost 1 base, J lost 4 bases, and 1 base stayed unmatched. Germline V gives CDR1 KGHDR, CDR2 SFDVKD. This CDR3 spans 16 amino acids. The CDR3 DNA follows: TGTGCCACCAGTGATTTTGGACAGGGGGCCACCGGGGAGCTGTTTTTT. The encoded protein is CATSDFGQGATGELFF.

V usage is TRBV25-1 and J usage is TRBJ1-5, with 7 bases lining up with TRBD1. Germline V gene sequence: CDR1 MGHDK, CDR2 SYGVNS. The junction had 9 bases not matched to a gene; V was cut back by 3 bases and J by 7 bases. This CDR3 is 15 amino acids long. CDR3 sequence: CASSDQGDSRQPQHF. The DNA of the CDR3 is TGTGCCAGCAGTGACCAAGGGGACAGTAGGCAGCCCCAGCATTTT.

The chain employs TRBV28 and TRBJ1-6; D remains unclear. The germline gives CDR1 MDHEN, CDR2 SYDVKM. CDR3 length: 15 residues. V was cut by 4 bases and J by 7 bases, with 14 bases left in between. The CDR3 DNA reads TGTGCCAGCAGTTCGGAGGGCCTGGGGAATTCACCCCTCCACTTT. Translated, it gives CASSSEGLGNSPLHF.

The DNA for the CDR3 is TGTGCCATCAGTGGTCAAGGGGGCGGGAATTCACCCCTCCACTTT. It is translated as CAISGQGGGNSPLHF. This chain uses TRBV10-3 with TRBJ1-6; 7 bases fit TRBD1. Germline trimming cut 4 bases from V and 7 bases from J; bases unmatched to any gene: 7. The CDR3 has 15 residues. The germline V gene encodes CDR1 ENHRY and CDR2 SYGVKD.

This chain uses TRBV5-5 with TRBJ2-7; the match to TRBD1 covers 9 bases. The length of the CDR3 is 17 residues. CDR1 is SGHKS, CDR2 YYEKEE, per germline (reference sequence). After removal of 4 bases from V and 4 bases from J, the junction contained 15 bases not matched to a gene. CDR3 sequence reads: CASSAGVGRGQGYEQYF. The CDR3 bases are TGTGCCAGCAGCGCAGGTGTTGGTAGGGGACAGGGATACGAGCAGTACTTC.

The rearrangement links TRBV19 to TRBJ2-1; 8 nucleotides match TRBD2. V gave up 3 bases and J gave up 7 bases; unmatched junction bases: 8. Germline V gene lookup returns CDR1 LNHDA and CDR2 SQIVND (reference sequence). This CDR3 contains 15 residues. CDR3 bases: TGTGCCAGTAGTATCAGGTCGGGGGGGCCAAATGAGCAGTTCTTC. Residues: CASSIRSGGPNEQFF. Using reference TRBV19 and TRBJ2-1 for the parts outside the CDR3, the full variable domain is DGGITQSPKYLFRKEGQNVTLSCEQNLNHDAMYWYRQDPGQGLRLIYYSQIVNDFQKGDIAEGYSVSREKKESFPLTVTSAQKNPTAFYLCASSIRSGGPNEQFFGPGTRLTVL.

This clone turned up a few times. The V and J genes are TRBV10-1 and TRBJ2-5, with 8 bases fitting TRBD2. The CDR3 sequence is 15 residues long. Germline CDR1 WNHNN, CDR2 SYGVQD (reference sequence). V shed 4 bases, J shed 5 bases, and the junction held 9 bases outside the gene matches. The CDR3 reads CASSVRSGGEETQYF. The DNA for the CDR3 is TGCGCCAGCAGTGTTAGAAGCGGGGGTGAGGAGACCCAGTACTTC.

This chain joins TRBV5-5 and TRBJ2-7, with 7 bases fitting TRBD1. V shed 4 bases, J shed 6 bases, and the junction held 10 bases outside the gene matches. The CDR3 loop spans 14 amino acids. Per the germline V gene, CDR1 is SGHKS and CDR2 is YYEKEE (reference sequence). CDR3 sequence reads: CASSGLTGPAEQYF. CDR3 DNA sequence: TGTGCCAGCAGCGGCCTGACAGGGCCTGCCGAGCAGTACTTC.

V gene TRBV13 combines with J gene TRBJ1-2; 7 bases align to TRBD1. CDR1 PRHDT and CDR2 FYEKMQ come from the germline V gene (reference sequence). The CDR3 runs to 14 residues. The V segment lost 5 bases and the J segment 4 bases; nucleotides outside the gene matches: 7. CDR3 sequence (DNA): TGTGCCAGCAGCACGGGGGACAGAACCTATGGCTACACCTTC. Translating it yields CASSTGDRTYGYTF.

The V gene is TRBV15, the J gene TRBJ1-4; TRBD1 might be the D (5 bases). The V and J ends lost 1 base and 0 bases respectively, with 9 bases between them. Germline CDR1 LNHNV, CDR2 YYDKDF (reference sequence). This CDR3 is 16 amino acids long. In DNA, the CDR3 is TGTGCCACCAGCAGAGCGACGACAGCAACTAATGAAAAACTGTTTTTT. Residues: CATSRATTATNEKLFF.

The chain joins TRBV27 to TRBJ1-2; a possible D gene is TRBD1 (6 bases). The V gene's germline CDR1 is MNHEY and CDR2 SMNVEV (reference sequence). This CDR3 has 13 residues. V lost 5 bases and J 8 bases, leaving 15 bases between the germline ends. The CDR3 region has the DNA TGTGCCAGCAGTATGGGGGCATCTGGGGGCTACACCTTC. As protein: CASSMGASGGYTF.

This clone was observed once. This chain uses TRBV19 with TRBJ2-1, with TRBD1 matching over 7 bases. V shed 9 bases and J 2 bases; nucleotides not matched to a gene: 7. Germline loops: CDR1 LNHDA, CDR2 SQIVND (reference sequence). This CDR3 is 14 amino acids long. The DNA of the CDR3 is TGTGCCAGCCAACAGGGGTGGACCTACAATGAGCAGTTCTTC. Translation gives CASQQGWTYNEQFF. Filled out from reference TRBV19 and TRBJ2-1, the complete variable domain reads DGGITQSPKYLFRKEGQNVTLSCEQNLNHDAMYWYRQDPGQGLRLIYYSQIVNDFQKGDIAEGYSVSREKKESFPLTVTSAQKNPTAFYLCASQQGWTYNEQFFGPGTRLTVL.

The chain has TRBV5-1 and TRBJ2-7; 8 bases fit TRBD2. CDR1 SGHRS and CDR2 YFSETQ come from the germline V gene. The junction had 10 bases not matched to a gene; V was cut back by 4 bases and J by 4 bases. This CDR3 spans 15 amino acids. CDR3 region: CASSSGLGGGYEQYF. The CDR3 region has the DNA TGCGCCAGCAGCAGTGGCCTCGGGGGGGGGTACGAGCAGTACTTC.

The chain couples TRBV18 to TRBJ2-3; the D gene is possibly TRBD2 (6 bases). The CDR3 has 16 amino acids. The V gene lost 2 bases and the J gene lost 2 bases, with 14 bases spanning the gap. Looked up from germline, CDR1 is KGHSH and CDR2 is LQKENI. The CDR3: CASSPGRGGFTDTQYF. CDR3 DNA sequence: TGTGCCAGCTCACCAGGGCGGGGCGGATTCACAGATACGCAGTATTTT.

The chain is built from TRBV6-5 and TRBJ2-7; 10 nucleotides line up with TRBD1. This CDR3 is built from 14 residues. V lost 5 bases and J lost 2; bases outside the gene matches: 3. Germline V gives CDR1 MNHEY, CDR2 SVGAGI. Written as DNA, the CDR3 is TGTGCCAGCAGTCAGGACAGGGGGGCCTACGAGCAGTACTTC. Translating it yields CASSQDRGAYEQYF.